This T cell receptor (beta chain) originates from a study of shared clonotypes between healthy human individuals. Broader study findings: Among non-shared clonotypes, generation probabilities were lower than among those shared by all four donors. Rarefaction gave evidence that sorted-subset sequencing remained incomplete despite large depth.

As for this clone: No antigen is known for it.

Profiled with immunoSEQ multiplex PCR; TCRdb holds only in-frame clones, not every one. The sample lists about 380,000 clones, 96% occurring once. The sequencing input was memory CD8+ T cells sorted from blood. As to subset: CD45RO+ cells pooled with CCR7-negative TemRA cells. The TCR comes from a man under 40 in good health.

The CDR3 DNA is TGCGCCAGCAGCTCGACAGGGGGCATCGACTACGAGCAGTACTTC. Its protein product is CASSSTGGIDYEQYF. The chain is built from TRBV5-1 and TRBJ2-7; 10 bases fit TRBD1. The CDR3 covers 15 residues. With V trimmed by 3 bases and J by 3 bases, 6 bases remained unmatched. CDR1 and CDR2 (germline): SGHRS, YFSETQ.